This paragraph reports one T cell receptor (beta chain). What it recognizes is unknown. Time point meaning: week 35, safety follow-up. Doses comprised 300 ug of mutant IDH1 20-mer peptide each, plus topical imiquimod. The assay was immunoSEQ multiplex PCR, and TCRdb's table has in-frame clones only and misses some. The sample carries around 57,000 clones, 80% to 85% recorded once. The data belong to a study of a mutant IDH1 vaccine in newly diagnosed glioma. Study as a whole: Vaccines were begun 4-6 weeks after radiotherapy alone, or with temozolomide cycles. Held at week 35, visit V12 was the safety follow-up, and visit V13 followed at week 47. Patients' prior therapy spanned radiotherapy, temozolomide, or both; most underwent both. General study findings and limits: The occurrence of vaccine-induced immune responses was seen in around 92% of patients.

The germline CDR1 and CDR2 sequences are SGHDT and YYEEEE. After removal of 4 bases from V and 4 bases from J, the junction contained 2 bases not matched to a gene. The CDR3 covers 15 residues. This TCR was sampled from a man aged 25-45 years with glioma. Sequencing was performed on PBMCs, taken from a glioma patient whose treatment included an IDH1 peptide vaccine. V is TRBV5-6 and J is TRBJ2-1, with 13 bases lining up with TRBD2. The CDR3 reads CASSPGLAGYNEQFF. The CDR3 coding sequence is TGTGCCAGCAGCCCGGGACTAGCGGGATACAATGAGCAGTTCTTC.